The clone carrying this T cell receptor (beta chain) has only a few counts. Its matching antigen is unknown. TCR beta CDR3 regions were amplified from RNA. First-round RT-PCR with HTBI primers amplified the TCR CDR3 region. TCRdb passed the multiplex PCR reads through MiXCR, listing each CDR3 protein once. The sample comprises about 210,000 distinct CDR3 sequences, 17% of which are singletons, and under 65% rests with the top ten. Patients having uncontrolled infection, another autoimmune disease, pregnancy or lactation were not included. The ends lost 4 bases at V and 2 bases at J; junction bases unmatched: 3. Germline CDR1 reads SGHKS; CDR2 reads YYEKEE (reference sequence). This CDR3 has 14 amino acids. The data originate from a study of T cells in Graves' hyperthyroidism and ophthalmopathy. Study results and caveats: Blood also carried most thyroid clonotypes expanded above 0.001.

Sequenced: blood. J is TRBJ2-7 and V is TRBV5-5; 10 nucleotides match TRBD2. The clonotype originates from a man aged 50 to 59 with Graves' hyperthyroidism. CDR3 DNA sequence: TGTGCCAGCAGCACTAGCGGGAATACCTACGAGCAGTACTTC. Translated: CASSTSGNTYEQYF.